This TCR beta chain appears in the sequencing data of a study of shared clonotypes between healthy human individuals (dated by TCRdb to the early 2020s). About the full investigation: The cohort comprised a couple of women and a few men aged 18 to 49 years. Per donor, three plates each were used for CD4 naive and CD4 memory, two for CD8 naive, and one for CD8 memory. Blood TCR repertoires of about 5 healthy adults were deeply sequenced to estimate repertoire size and the extent of clonotype sharing between individuals. Different laboratories and diverse techniques were used to prepare libraries and sequence TCR repertoires, to increase sequencing depth and limit assay-specific biases. Between about 0.8 and 8.9 billion PBMCs per donor were obtained by leukapheresis.

The CDR3 has 14 amino acids, counting the end cysteine and phenylalanine. The retained sequence is limited to the CDR3, 42 bases, with the frame set at the first base. V is pared back by 5 bases and J by 0 bases, with 8 bases lying between the germline termini. From the germline V gene, CDR1 is MDHEN and CDR2 is SYDVKM. Turning to this clone: Its antigen specificity is not known. Base quality data are lacking; no much larger clone is found one base away.

TCR CDR3 regions were amplified from genomic DNA by multiplex PCR using the deep immunoSEQ assay. For each cell subset, the extracted genomic DNA was distributed evenly across all wells of several immunoSEQ 96-well plates, and each plate served as one replicate. For sorted subsets, each replicate PCR was loaded with roughly 200 ng genomic DNA, equivalent to roughly 30,000 T cell genomes. Purified libraries were quantified with a Qubit 3.0 fluorometer, sized on a Bioanalyzer 2100, and re-quantified with the KAPA Library Quantification kit. Every immunoSEQ 96-well plate was sequenced on a dedicated single-read 150-cycle Illumina NextSeq 550 flow cell. For the original study's pipeline: Because the immunoSEQ output held only junctional sequences and lacked quality scores, the filtering could not match the filtering applied to full-length reads. To assign V/J genes and CDR3, sequences were annotated using PyIR, a Python wrapper for IgBLAST v1.9, with IMGT germline references. Any read was removed if the V/J assignment was weak (E-value above 1e-6), the CDR3 was missing, or the read contained stop codons, out-of-frame junctions, or ambiguous translated residues. V3J clonotypes were defined as sequences sharing the same inferred V gene, J gene, and CDR3 amino acid sequence. To compute the percentage overlap between repertoires, the number of shared unique clonotypes was divided by the size of the smaller repertoire. Repertoire richness was assessed with RTK rarefaction, the Chao1 estimator, and Recon v2.1 estimates of unobserved clonotypes. OLGA was used to compute generation probabilities for all TCRbeta clonotypes that the gDNA method yielded from four donors. TCRdb retrieved this table from immuneACCESS and kept in-frame rearrangements only. Not all clones are present; in checked studies, unresolved V genes account for under half, and no reason is known for the remainder. V and J calls and clone size follow that table, whereas D and trimming were derived from the DNA. For this sample the table gives some 790,000 clones, of which over 60% were detected only once. The ten largest clonotypes hold more than 1.5% of the sample.

What the authors observed across the whole study: Clonotypes shared by all four sorted-subset donors showed higher generation probabilities than non-shared clonotypes. Approximately 4.8% of naive CD4, approximately 3.7% of naive CD8, approximately 2% of memory CD4, and around 0.4% of memory CD8 clonotypes were shared across four donors. Because the study included only a small number of donors, the genetic and exposure-history diversity represented was limited. Even with the large sequencing depth, rarefaction of the sorted-subset datasets indicated that sequencing was incomplete. Naive subsets generally had larger estimated clonotype richness than memory subsets. Based on pairwise subsampling, the degree of clonotype sharing among donors was expected to be affected by sequencing depth. Sampling was restricted to blood, and TCR repertoires in tissues likely differ from the TCR repertoires found in blood.

Donors were healthy HIV-negative adults with no recently reported acute infections or vaccinations. Only Caucasian adults living in Nashville, Tennessee, USA were represented among the donors. Magnetic negative selection was used to enrich CD4+ T cells, after which naive cells were positively selected on CD45RA and the negative fraction became the memory subset. Blood was collected by leukapheresis, and PBMCs were isolated by Ficoll-Histopaque density gradient centrifugation and then cryopreserved in liquid nitrogen vapor phase. Analytical flow cytometry was used to check the purity and quantity of every magnetically sorted T cell population. Each sorted fraction had its genomic DNA isolated and then quantified by UV absorbance on a Nanodrop 2000c.

Sequencing was done on a sample of memory CD4+ T cells sorted from blood. The label giving this sample's cell subset or site can be read as: CD45RA-negative fraction. The V gene is TRBV28 and the J gene is TRBJ2-1, with the D gene uncertain. The TCR originated in a woman in her twenties or thirties in good health. The nucleotides read TGTGCCAGCAGTAGGCCTAGCTCCTACAATGAGCAGTTCTTC. This is translated as CASSRPSSYNEQFF.